The sample holds a few counts of the clone carrying this T cell receptor beta chain. Its antigen is as yet unknown. Trimming removed 0 bases at V and 4 bases at J, with 15 bases between. The CDR3 covers 16 residues. Germline loops: CDR1 SEHNR, CDR2 FQNEAQ (reference sequence). It was RNA transcripts that yielded the amplified TCR beta CDR3 regions. First-round RT-PCR targeting the TCR CDR3 was performed with the HTBI primer set. One entry per CDR3 protein, called by TCRdb with MiXCR from the multiplex PCR reads. The profile shows 600,000 or so distinct CDR3 sequences, roughly 46% of them singletons. The entry originates in a study of T cells in Graves' hyperthyroidism and ophthalmopathy. Over 18 months, lack of ophthalmopathy progression marked Graves' hyperthyroidism as stable. The patients, who ranged from 18 to 65 in age, presented with newly diagnosed hyperthyroidism lasting under 2 months. Uncontrolled infections, other autoimmune diseases, pregnancy or lactation led to exclusion of patients.

Study-level findings and limits: Ophthalmopathy prediction by the model preceded onset by a median roughly 6.3 months.

The V and J genes are TRBV7-9 and TRBJ1-1; no clear D. The sample taken for sequencing was peripheral blood or thyroid tissue (not recorded which). This sequence was found in a young woman with Graves' hyperthyroidism. CDR3 in amino acids: CASSLARGLRTTEAFF. The CDR3 DNA follows: TGTGCCAGCAGCTTAGCTCGTGGATTAAGAACCACTGAAGCTTTCTTT. The full variable domain, rest sourced from reference TRBV7-9 and TRBJ1-1, is DTGVSQNPRHKITKRGQNVTFRCDPISEHNRLYWYRQTLGQGPEFLTYFQNEAQLEKSRLLSDRFSAERPKGSFSTLEIQRTEQGDSAMYLCASSLARGLRTTEAFFGQGTRLTVV.